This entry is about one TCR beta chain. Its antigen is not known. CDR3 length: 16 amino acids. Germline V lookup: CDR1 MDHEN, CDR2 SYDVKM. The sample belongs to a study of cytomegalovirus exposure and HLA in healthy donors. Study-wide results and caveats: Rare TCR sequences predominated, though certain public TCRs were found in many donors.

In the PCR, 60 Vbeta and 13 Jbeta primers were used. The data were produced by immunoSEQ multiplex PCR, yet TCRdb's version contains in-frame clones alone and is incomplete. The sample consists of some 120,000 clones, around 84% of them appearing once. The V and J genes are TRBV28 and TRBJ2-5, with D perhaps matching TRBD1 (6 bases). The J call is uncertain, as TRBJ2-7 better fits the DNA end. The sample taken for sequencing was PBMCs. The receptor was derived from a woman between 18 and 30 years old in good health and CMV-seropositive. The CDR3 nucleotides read TGTGCCAGCAGTTTTATTAGGGGGTCCAATTCCTACGAGCAGTACTTC. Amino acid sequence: CASSFIRGSNSYEQYF.